This T cell receptor beta chain appears in the sequencing data of a study of blood T cells in healthy people across ages. A second about 6 to 12 cycle PCR used barcoded and J-beta primers. TCRdb ran MiXCR on the 5' RACE reads and lists one entry per CDR3 protein. This sample yields 1.5 million or so distinct CDR3 sequences, of which 42% are seen a single time; roughly 7.9% belongs to the top ten. Trimming pared 3 bases from V and 4 bases from J, leaving 12 bases between. The CDR3 covers 14 residues. The germline CDR1 and CDR2 sequences are WSHSY and SAAADI. This sequence joins TRBV10-2 and TRBJ1-1, with D perhaps matching TRBD1 (6 bases). The sequence was obtained from a woman between 18 and 29 years old in good health. The sample was blood. The CDR3 protein is CASSEGGKATEAFF. The DNA of the CDR3 is TGCGCCAGCAGTGAAGGGGGGAAAGCCACTGAAGCTTTCTTT.